The 5 T cell receptor beta chains below all came from one sample that was sequenced in a study of T-cell reconstitution after alpha-beta-depleted transplantation in children. Unique molecular identifiers were incorporated when the TCRbeta library was constructed. TCRdb reprocessed the PCR reads with MiXCR, giving one entry per CDR3 protein. The sample records about 420,000 distinct CDR3 sequences, approximately 11% being singletons. Sample: PBMCs from the stem cell graft donor, taken from the stem cell graft. Source of these receptors: a human donor who donated a stem cell graft to a child with acute myeloid leukemia.

This clonotype showed up many times. V is TRBV5-1 and J is TRBJ1-5; D unresolved. The CDR3 length is 16 residues. Trimming cost V 4 bases and J 0 bases, with 14 bases left between them. Germline V gene data show CDR1 as SGHRS and CDR2 as YFSETQ. The CDR3 loop is CASSPQGIHSNQPQHF. For the CDR3, the DNA is TGCGCCAGCAGCCCCCAAGGAATCCATAGCAATCAGCCCCAGCATTTT.

This clonotype showed up just a few times. This chain links TRBV6-1 with TRBJ2-3, with D unclear. The germline V gene encodes CDR1 MNHNS and CDR2 SASEGT. The CDR3 is 14 amino acids. Trimming removed 7 bases at V and 3 bases at J, with 14 bases between. The CDR3 nucleotides are TGTGCCAGCAAGCTGGAGACGTTTACAGATACGCAGTATTTT. Protein: CASKLETFTDTQYF.

This clonotype was seen many times. The rearrangement links TRBV4-3 to TRBJ2-2; D is undetermined. The V gene's germline CDR1 is LGHNA and CDR2 YSLEER. V was clipped by 0 bases and J by 0 bases, with 8 bases between them. The CDR3 loop spans 16 amino acids. CDR3 sequence: CASSQDPQANTGELFF. For the CDR3, the DNA is TGCGCCAGCAGCCAAGATCCCCAGGCGAACACCGGGGAGCTGTTTTTT.

In the case of this clonotype: The junction differs from germline at one of its ends, possibly a read error. This chain joins TRBV7-2 and TRBJ1-5; 7 bases map to TRBD1. CDR1 is SGHTA and CDR2 is FQGNSA in the germline V gene. The CDR3 is 17 amino acids. In nucleotides, the CDR3 is TGTGCCAGCAGCCCAAACCAACAGGGGAACGGCAATAAGCCCCAGCATTTT. It specifies CASSPNQQGNGNKPQHF.

This sequence joins TRBV7-9 and TRBJ1-2; D not certain. The CDR3 is made up of 12 amino acids. CDR1 and CDR2 (germline): SEHNR, FQNEAQ (reference sequence). With 3 bases removed from V and 6 bases from J, the gap between germline ends came to 8 bases. CDR3 nucleotide sequence: TGTGCCAGCAGCTTTGGGTACGATGGCTACACCTTC. Translated, it gives CASSFGYDGYTF.